What follows is one TCR beta chain and its context. Antigen: not known. This specimen comes from a study of Tregs in tolerant kidney transplant recipients. General observations from the study: Donor-specific Treg expansion exceeded global Treg expansion in tolerant patients, suggesting antigen drive. Few patients were studied, so findings need validation in larger groups. Activated donor B cell expansion appeared to reveal the most relevant donor-specific TCRbeta repertoire.

Clones were sequenced by immunoSEQ multiplex PCR, and TCRdb holds only the in-frame ones, with some missing. The sample records 98,000 or so clones, nearly 90% being singletons. V dropped 5 bases and J dropped 8 bases, with 15 bases sitting between them. CDR3 length equals 13 residues. The germline V gene has CDR1 LNHDA and CDR2 SQIVND (reference sequence). This material consisted of CD4+ T cells from blood, taken before the transplant. The sequence came from a human donor who received a combined kidney and bone marrow transplant. The rearrangement uses TRBV19 and TRBJ1-2, with a tentative D call TRBD1 (5 bases). The CDR3 region has the DNA TGTGCCAGTAGTGAACCCAGGACAATCGGCTACACCTTC. Translating it yields CASSEPRTIGYTF.